This TCR beta chain emerged from a study of Tregs in tolerant kidney transplant recipients (dated by TCRdb to the late 2010s). Notes on the research overall: Transplants used related donors with nonmyeloablative bone marrow transplantation; mixed chimerism was transient in the human trials. The study used TCRbeta sequencing to identify donor-specific regulatory T cells before combined kidney and bone marrow transplantation, then tracked those cells after transplant. The investigation overall reported the following: Expanding Tregs with activated donor B cells appeared to identify the most biologically relevant and donor-specific TCRbeta repertoire. Biological reproducibility was not directly assessed, although technical replication error appeared to be minimal. Because the study included only a small number of patients, the results must be confirmed in larger populations and under other immunosuppression protocols. Donor-specific Treg expansion was found to exceed global Treg expansion in tolerant patients, suggesting antigen-driven rather than nonspecific expansion. For some patients the PCR primers changed over time, which made it impossible to compare the samples from those patients at the nucleotide level.

Points on this clone: Its antigen is not yet known. Base qualities were left out, and no much larger clone turns up one base away.

This specimen's time point label, per the study, means: blood sample drawn before combined kidney and bone marrow transplant. Thawed PBMCs were FACS-sorted into unstimulated Tregs (CD4+CD25+CD127-), CD4+ non-Tregs (CD4+CD25-), CD4 cells and CD8 cells. 4 combined kidney and bone marrow transplant recipients from the ITN036ST trial were included as patients, and samples were available only from these trial subjects. Healthy control blood was processed to PBMCs by Ficoll density gradient and cryopreserved, and patient PBMCs were collected before and after transplant. V is reduced by 4 bases and J by 0 bases, leaving a spacing of 7 bases between them. CDR1 and CDR2 were assigned from the germline V gene as SQVTM and ANQGSEA. Its CDR3 holds 12 amino acids, cysteine through phenylalanine. The DNA shown is the 36-base CDR3, in frame from base 1. Genomic DNA was extracted from sorted cells with the QIAGEN DNeasy Blood and Tissue Kit for TCRbeta CDR3 sequencing. Through immunoSEQ, high-throughput TCRbeta CDR3 sequencing was done commercially, including PCR amplification with internal controls and bias correction. Per the original workflow: Unique productive TCRbeta sequences were defined by CDR3 nucleotide sequence where primers matched, and otherwise by CDR3 amino acid sequence together with Vbeta and Jbeta genes. Sorting error was corrected by removing sequences shared between sorted populations at a frequency ratio of 2:1 or less, and the remaining shared sequences were assigned to the higher population. A sequence counted as donor-reactive if, in CFSE-low cells, the sequence had a frequency of at least 0.01% and was expanded at least 5-fold compared with unstimulated cells. Repertoire divergence was quantified by Jensen-Shannon divergence calculated from the top 100 TCRbeta sequences ranked by frequency. When a sample had multiple sequencing runs, each run was corrected for sorting error separately and the runs were then pooled. TCRdb's version of the immuneACCESS table is confined to in-frame rearrangements and falls short of the full clone set. An unresolved V gene accounts for under half of the shortfall where checked; the remainder is of unknown origin. That table furnishes V, J and clone size, whereas the DNA furnished D and trimming. The sample profile shows approximately 93,000 clones; over 85% of them were found once. Together, the top ten hold 0.46% of the sample.

The source of this sequence is a human donor who received a combined kidney and bone marrow transplant. The chain links TRBV29-1 with TRBJ2-7; a confident D gene designation cannot be given. Material: CD4+ T cells from blood, obtained before the transplant. The bases are TGCAGCGTTGCCGCTAGCTCCTACGAGCAGTACTTC. Translated, it reads CSVAASSYEQYF.